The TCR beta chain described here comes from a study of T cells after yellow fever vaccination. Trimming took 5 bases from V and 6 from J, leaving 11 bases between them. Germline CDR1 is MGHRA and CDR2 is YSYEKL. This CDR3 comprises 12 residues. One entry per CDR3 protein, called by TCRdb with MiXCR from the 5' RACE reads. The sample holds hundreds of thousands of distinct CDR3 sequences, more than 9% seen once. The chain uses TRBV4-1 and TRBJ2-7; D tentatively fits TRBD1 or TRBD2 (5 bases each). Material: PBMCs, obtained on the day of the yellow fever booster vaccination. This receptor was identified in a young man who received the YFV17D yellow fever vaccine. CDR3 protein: CASSIDGGEQYF. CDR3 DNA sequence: TGCGCCAGCAGCATAGATGGGGGCGAGCAGTACTTC.